This TCR beta chain is drawn from a study of neurological immune-mediated disorders. Germline trimming cut 5 bases from V and 5 bases from J; bases unmatched to any gene: 11. This CDR3 region has 15 residues. Per germline, CDR1 DFQATT and CDR2 SNEGSKA (reference sequence). From the 5' RACE reads, TCRdb called clonotypes with MiXCR, one entry per CDR3 protein. The sample lists 45,000 or so distinct CDR3 sequences; around 6% were seen once. At least ten counts were recorded for this clonotype. Sequencing used CD4+ T cells from blood. The sequence came from a woman in her forties in good health. The chain has TRBV20-1 and TRBJ2-7; 11 positions match TRBD2. DNA of the CDR3: TGCAGTGCTTACGTACTAGCGGGAGAGGCCCACGAGCAGTACTTC. The encoded protein is CSAYVLAGEAHEQYF.